This TCR beta chain appears in the sequencing data of a study of T cell responses to AZD1222 COVID-19 vaccine. Germline V gene data show CDR1 as LGHDT and CDR2 as YNNKEL (reference sequence). V was clipped by 3 bases and J by 7 bases, with 6 bases between them. The CDR3 runs to 11 residues. About this clone itself: Its target is unknown.

This table comes from immunoSEQ multiplex PCR, and its TCRdb copy is limited to in-frame clones, with some not included. The table shows 100,000 to 150,000 clones, with around 92% occurring only once. Study-wide results and caveats: Receipt of two AZD1222 doses was followed by a rise in Spike-specific TCR breadth and depth.

Sample: peripheral blood, taken 28 days after the second AZD1222 dose. The chain employs TRBV3-1 (or the pseudogene TRBV3-2) and TRBJ1-2, with a weak D call TRBD1 (5 bases). This clonotype originated in an adult who received the AZD1222 COVID-19 vaccine. The CDR3 DNA sequence: TGTGCCAGCAGCCAGGGGGTTGGCTACACCTTC. This gives the protein CASSQGVGYTF.